This T cell receptor (beta chain) was profiled in a study of shared clonotypes between healthy human individuals. V dropped 1 base and J dropped 6 bases, with 16 bases sitting between them. The CDR3 runs 15 residues. CDR1 is SGHTA, CDR2 FQGNSA, per germline. TCRdb's table, derived via immunoSEQ multiplex PCR, lists solely in-frame clones and lacks some. The repertoire holds hundreds of thousands of clones, with around 72% as singletons. The V and J genes are TRBV7-2 and TRBJ2-7; D possibly corresponds to TRBD1 (5 bases). Sequenced sample: memory CD4+ T cells sorted from blood. As to subset: CD45RA-negative fraction. This clonotype originated in a woman between 25 and 40 years old in good health. The CDR3 nucleotides are TGTGCCAGCAGCTTAGTTGTACAGGTGGATGGCGAGCAGTACTTC. As protein: CASSLVVQVDGEQYF.